A selection of T cell receptor beta chains follows, all from one sample in a study of blood T cell repertoires in COVID-19. TCRdb's table, derived via immunoSEQ multiplex PCR, lists solely in-frame clones and lacks some. This sample has 120,000 to 150,000 clones, with around 85% found just once. The sequenced material came from peripheral blood. These receptors were taken from a woman aged 40 to 50 with active or convalescent COVID-19. CDR3s include the opening cysteine and the closing phenylalanine or tryptophan. The order of the fields is V gene, J gene, clone size, D gene, CDR3 length, CDR3 DNA, CDR3 protein. The D gene is left open where the match is weak. Rows may omit the clone size; those that give it use once, few, many or a size class.

v_gene: TRBV10-3
j_gene: TRBJ1-1
abundance: .
d_gene: .
len: 14
CDR3nt: TGTGCCATCGGGAGGGGGGCTATGAACACTGAAGCTTTCTTT
CDR3aa: CAIGRGAMNTEAFF

v_gene: TRBV9
j_gene: TRBJ1-2
abundance: .
d_gene: TRBD1
len: 15
CDR3nt: TGTGCCAGCAGCCCGGGGGACAGCCCTAACTATGGCTACACCTTC
CDR3aa: CASSPGDSPNYGYTF

v_gene: TRBV3-1/TRBV3-2
j_gene: TRBJ1-6
abundance: once
d_gene: .
len: 13
CDR3nt: TGTGCCAGCACCCTACGACGGGATTCACCCCTCCACTTT
CDR3aa: CASTLRRDSPLHF

v_gene: TRBV6-5
j_gene: TRBJ1-1
abundance: .
d_gene: TRBD1
len: 14
CDR3nt: TGTGCCAGCACCAGGGGGCGGACGGACACTGAAGCTTTCTTT
CDR3aa: CASTRGRTDTEAFF

v_gene: TRBV10-3
j_gene: TRBJ2-4
abundance: .
d_gene: TRBD1
len: 21
CDR3nt: TGTGCCATCAGTACCTGGGACAGGCCCGCGAGCAAGGGATATGCCAAAAACATTCAGTACTTC
CDR3aa: CAISTWDRPASKGYAKNIQYF

v_gene: TRBV2
j_gene: TRBJ2-1
abundance: .
d_gene: .
len: 16
CDR3nt: TGTGCCAGCAGTGAACCCGCCGGGAAGAGGAGCAATGAGCAGTTCTTC
CDR3aa: CASSEPAGKRSNEQFF

v_gene: TRBV4-3
j_gene: TRBJ2-6
abundance: .
d_gene: .
len: 17
CDR3nt: TGCGCCAGCAGCCTACAGGGACCCGGGGCTGGGGCCAACGTCCTGACTTTC
CDR3aa: CASSLQGPGAGANVLTF

v_gene: TRBV7-9
j_gene: TRBJ2-3
abundance: .
d_gene: TRBD2
len: 15
CDR3nt: TGTGCCAGCAGCTTAGAGGGAGGGGGCACAGATACGCAGTATTTT
CDR3aa: CASSLEGGGTDTQYF

v_gene: TRBV2
j_gene: TRBJ2-2
abundance: once
d_gene: .
len: 18
CDR3nt: TGTGCCAGCAGTGAAGTAGTGGAAAGGAGGGCGAACACCGGGGAGCTGTTTTTT
CDR3aa: CASSEVVERRANTGELFF

v_gene: TRBV6-5
j_gene: TRBJ2-7
abundance: .
d_gene: TRBD1
len: 15
CDR3nt: TGTGCCAGCAGTCGAGCCGGGACAGGGTCCTACGAGCAGTACTTC
CDR3aa: CASSRAGTGSYEQYF

v_gene: TRBV6-2/TRBV6-3
j_gene: TRBJ1-3
abundance: .
d_gene: TRBD1
len: 16
CDR3nt: TGTGCCAGCAGTTACGGGACAGGCGGCTCTGGAAACACCATATATTTT
CDR3aa: CASSYGTGGSGNTIYF

v_gene: TRBV6-4
j_gene: TRBJ2-7
abundance: .
d_gene: TRBD2
len: 15
CDR3nt: TGTGCCAGCAGTGGGACTAGCGGGGGGGCCGGTGAGCAGTACTTC
CDR3aa: CASSGTSGGAGEQYF

v_gene: TRBV5-4
j_gene: TRBJ1-2
abundance: .
d_gene: TRBD1
len: 14
CDR3nt: TGTGCCAGCAGCTCCGGAGGACAGGTCTATGGCTACACCTTC
CDR3aa: CASSSGGQVYGYTF

v_gene: TRBV7-2
j_gene: TRBJ2-5
abundance: .
d_gene: .
len: 14
CDR3nt: TGTGCCAGCAGCTTTCCCTCAGGGGACGGGACCCAGTACTTC
CDR3aa: CASSFPSGDGTQYF

v_gene: TRBV5-4
j_gene: TRBJ1-2
abundance: .
d_gene: .
len: 11
CDR3nt: TGTGCCAGCAGTGACGACATTGGCTACACCTTC
CDR3aa: CASSDDIGYTF

v_gene: TRBV6-5
j_gene: TRBJ1-4
abundance: .
d_gene: .
len: 15
CDR3nt: TGTGCCAGCAGTTACTCAGGGGGTGCTAATGAAAAACTGTTTTTT
CDR3aa: CASSYSGGANEKLFF